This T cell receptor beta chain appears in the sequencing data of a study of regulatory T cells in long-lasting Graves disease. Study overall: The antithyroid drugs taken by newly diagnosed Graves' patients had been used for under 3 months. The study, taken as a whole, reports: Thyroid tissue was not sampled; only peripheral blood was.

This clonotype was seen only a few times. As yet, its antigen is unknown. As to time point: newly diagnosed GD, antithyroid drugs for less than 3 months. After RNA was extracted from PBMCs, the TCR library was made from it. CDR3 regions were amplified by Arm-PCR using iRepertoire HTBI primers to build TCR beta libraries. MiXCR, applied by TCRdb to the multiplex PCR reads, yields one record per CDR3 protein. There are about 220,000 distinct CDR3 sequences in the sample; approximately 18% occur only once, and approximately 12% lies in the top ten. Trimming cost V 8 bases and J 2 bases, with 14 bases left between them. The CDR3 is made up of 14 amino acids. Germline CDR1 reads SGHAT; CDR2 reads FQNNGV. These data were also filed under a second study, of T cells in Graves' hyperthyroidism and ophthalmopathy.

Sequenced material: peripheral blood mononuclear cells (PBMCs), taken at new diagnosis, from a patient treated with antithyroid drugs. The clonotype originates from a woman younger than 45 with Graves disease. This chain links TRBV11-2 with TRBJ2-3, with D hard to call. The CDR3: CASALGLHTDTQYF. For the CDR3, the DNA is TGTGCCAGCGCCCTGGGTCTACACACAGATACGCAGTATTTT. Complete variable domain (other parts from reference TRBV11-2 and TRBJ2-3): EAGVAQSPRYKIIEKRQSVAFWCNPISGHATLYWYQQILGQGPKLLIQFQNNGVVDDSQLPKDRFSAERLKGVDSTLKIQPAKLEDSAVYLCASALGLHTDTQYFGPGTRLTVL.